Each of the 32 T cell receptor beta chains below was sequenced from the same sample in a study of shared T cell receptors in the human thymus. Assay used: immunoSEQ multiplex PCR; TCRdb lists only in-frame clones, some missing. The top ten clones hold approximately 0.01% of a sample with about 610,000 clones, roughly 90% of them seen once. Separately, the same data were catalogued under a study of human thymus T cells.

The sequenced sample consisted of thymocytes. The receptors originated from a boy under three years old with a congenital heart defect.

This clone was seen more than once but under ten times. V and J are TRBV18 and TRBJ2-7; D remains unclear. Germline CDR1 reads KGHSH; CDR2 reads LQKENI. With 3 bases removed from V and 1 base from J, the gap between germline ends came to 7 bases. This CDR3 region has 13 residues. The CDR3 DNA sequence: TGTGCCAGCTCACCGAGGTTGTCCTACGAGCAGTACTTC. This gives the protein CASSPRLSYEQYF.

The gene calls are TRBV6-5 and TRBJ1-2; the D gene is possibly TRBD1 (6 bases). Trimming took off 6 bases at V and 4 bases at J, with 12 bases between the two ends. The CDR3 has 13 amino acids. CDR1 is MNHEY and CDR2 is SVGAGI in the germline V gene. DNA for the CDR3: TGTGCCAGCAGAGCGCAGGGGTGCTATGGCTACACCTTC. Its translation is CASRAQGCYGYTF.

V usage is TRBV4-3 and J usage is TRBJ2-3; the D gene is possibly TRBD2 (6 bases). CDR1 and CDR2 (germline): LGHNA, YSLEER. Trimming shortened V by 0 bases and J by 4 bases, and 14 bases separated the two germline ends. There are 16 residues in the CDR3. CDR3 coding DNA: TGCGCCAGCAGCCAAGATTGGAGGGCCTATGCAGATACGCAGTATTTT. This translates into CASSQDWRAYADTQYF.

The chain joins TRBV19 to TRBJ1-2; D unresolved. CDR3 length equals 15 residues. From germline, CDR1 is LNHDA and CDR2 SQIVND (reference sequence). V lost 0 bases, J lost 4 bases, and 12 bases lay in between. The CDR3: CASSIETYSVYGYTF. CDR3 nucleotide sequence: TGTGCCAGTAGTATAGAAACCTACTCGGTCTATGGCTACACCTTC.

This chain links TRBV5-1 with TRBJ2-7; a possible D gene is TRBD2 (6 bases). The V and J ends lost 4 bases and 0 bases respectively, with 14 bases between them. This CDR3 has 15 amino acids. Germline V CDR1 and CDR2: SGHRS, YFSETQ. In DNA, the CDR3 is TGCGCCAGCAGCCTGATCGGACTACCCTCCTACGAGCAGTACTTC. Amino acid sequence: CASSLIGLPSYEQYF.

The chain carries TRBV7-2 and TRBJ2-7, with a tentative D call TRBD1 (6 bases). Trimming removed 1 base from V and 5 bases from J, with 15 bases in between. The CDR3 spans 15 residues. Looked up from germline, CDR1 is SGHTA and CDR2 is FQGNSA. CDR3 protein: CASSLVGGQRDEQYF. CDR3 nucleotides: TGTGCCAGCAGCTTAGTGGGCGGACAGAGGGACGAGCAGTACTTC. The full variable domain, rest sourced from reference TRBV7-2 and TRBJ2-7, is GAGVSQSPSNKVTEKGKDVELRCDPISGHTALYWYRQSLGQGLEFLIYFQGNSAPDKSGLPSDRFSAERTGGSVSTLTIQRTQQEDSAVYLCASSLVGGQRDEQYFGPGTRLTVT.

V gene TRBV6-1 combines with J gene TRBJ2-1, with D unclear. Trimming shortened V by 3 bases and J by 10 bases, and 7 bases separated the two germline ends. Per the germline V gene, CDR1 is MNHNS and CDR2 is SASEGT. The CDR3 spans 11 residues. The CDR3 here is CASSDGMEQFF. CDR3 bases: TGTGCCAGCAGTGACGGTATGGAGCAGTTCTTC.

V is TRBV7-9 and J is TRBJ2-1; no clear D gene. Germline values: CDR1 SEHNR, CDR2 FQNEAQ (reference sequence). CDR3 length: 18 residues. Trimming shortened V by 2 bases and J by 0 bases, and 17 bases separated the two germline ends. The CDR3 DNA reads TGTGCCAGCAGCTTAATCGGCTTGCCTAGAGACTCCTACAATGAGCAGTTCTTC. This gives the protein CASSLIGLPRDSYNEQFF.

This clone was counted a single time. J is TRBJ1-2 and V is TRBV21-1. TRBV21-1 is termed a pseudogene. The CDR3 sequence is 16 residues long. CDR3 in DNA: TGTGCCAGCAGCCCAAACCGCGACGGGAACTTCTATGGCTACACCTTC. Encoded protein: CASSPNRDGNFYGYTF.

This rearrangement joins TRBV5-1 to TRBJ2-7; 8 bases line up with TRBD2. The CDR3 length is 15 residues. CDR1 and CDR2 from the germline V gene are SGHRS and YFSETQ. J lost 2 bases, V lost 5 bases, and 9 bases had no gene match. The CDR3 spells CASRSAGAPPYEQYF. In DNA form, the CDR3 reads TGCGCCAGCAGATCAGCGGGAGCCCCCCCCTACGAGCAGTACTTC.

V gene TRBV30 combines with J gene TRBJ2-1; 10 nucleotides agree with TRBD2. With V trimmed by 0 bases and J by 5 bases, 1 base remained unmatched. This CDR3 has 14 amino acids. Germline V gene sequence: CDR1 GTSNPN, CDR2 SVGIG (reference sequence). CDR3: CAWSVAGGHNEQFF. Written as DNA, the CDR3 is TGTGCCTGGAGTGTAGCGGGAGGGCACAATGAGCAGTTCTTC.

Only one count was recorded for this clone. V is TRBV16 and J is TRBJ1-1, with a tentative D call TRBD1 (6 bases). Germline values: CDR1 KGHSY, CDR2 FQNENV. V lost 3 bases to trimming and J lost 2 bases, with 10 bases between them. The CDR3 contains 14 residues. The CDR3 region has the DNA TGTGCCAGCAGCCAGAAACAGGGAAACACTGAAGCTTTCTTT. It codes for CASSQKQGNTEAFF.

The chain uses TRBV18 and TRBJ1-2, with a weak D call TRBD1 (6 bases). This CDR3 has 14 residues. Germline V gene data show CDR1 as KGHSH and CDR2 as LQKENI. V was cut by 2 bases and J by 4 bases, with 11 bases left in between. The CDR3 coding sequence is TGTGCCAGCTCACCAATGGGAGGGGGCTATGGCTACACCTTC. Translated, it gives CASSPMGGGYGYTF.

The V call is TRBV19, the J call TRBJ1-1; D gene unclear. Germline assignment: CDR1 LNHDA and CDR2 SQIVND (reference sequence). V dropped 5 bases and J dropped 7 bases, with 8 bases sitting between them. The CDR3 length is 11 residues. In nucleotides, the CDR3 is TGTGCCAGTAGTGAGGCTGGTGAAGCTTTCTTT. This gives the protein CASSEAGEAFF.

The chain has TRBV7-9 and TRBJ2-7; D is uncertain. The CDR3 totals 14 residues. The germline V and J ends were trimmed by 4 bases and 0 bases, with 10 bases remaining between them. Germline V gives CDR1 SEHNR, CDR2 FQNEAQ (reference sequence). CDR3 protein: CASSSYNSSYEQYF. The CDR3 region has the DNA TGTGCCAGCAGCTCGTATAACAGCTCCTACGAGCAGTACTTC.

The chain joins TRBV2 to TRBJ2-3, with 16 bases matching TRBD2. CDR1 SNHLY and CDR2 FYNNEI come from the germline V gene. V gave up 8 bases and J gave up 0 bases; unmatched junction bases: 11. The CDR3 has 19 amino acids. The CDR3 bases are TGTGCCAGCCCAAGGGTGGGACTAGCGGGAGGGAAGAGCACAGATACGCAGTATTTT. Its protein product is CASPRVGLAGGKSTDTQYF.

The chain has TRBV6-1 and TRBJ2-5; 10 bases are shared with TRBD2. This CDR3 contains 16 residues. Trimming removed 2 bases from V and 3 bases from J; junction bases left unmatched: 6. The germline gives CDR1 MNHNS, CDR2 SASEGT. CDR3 bases: TGTGCCAGCAGTGAAAAGGGACTAGCGTCGGAAGAGACCCAGTACTTC. It specifies CASSEKGLASEETQYF.

The chain links TRBV2 to TRBJ1-2; D perhaps matches TRBD1 (6 bases). Germline CDR1 SNHLY, CDR2 FYNNEI. This CDR3 is built from 13 residues. V was pared by 6 bases and J by 8 bases, with 16 bases between. The CDR3 sequence is CASRQGWGGGYTF. In nucleotides, the CDR3 is TGTGCCAGCAGACAGGGATGGGGGGGCGGCTACACCTTC. Looking up the rest from reference TRBV2 and TRBJ1-2 gives the full variable domain: EPEVTQTPSHQVTQMGQEVILRCVPISNHLYFYWYRQILGQKVEFLVSFYNNEISEKSEIFDDQFSVERPDGSNFTLKIRSTKLEDSAMYFCASRQGWGGGYTFGSGTRLTVV.

The gene calls are TRBV4-2 and TRBJ2-7; 11 bases match TRBD2. The germline V gene has CDR1 LGHNA and CDR2 YNFKEQ. The CDR3 covers 15 residues. J lost 3 bases, V lost 5 bases, and 6 bases had no gene match. This chain's CDR3 is CASSILAGEIYEQYF. The CDR3 nucleotides read TGTGCCAGCAGCATACTAGCGGGAGAGATCTACGAGCAGTACTTC.

The chain recombines TRBV5-1 with TRBJ2-1; the D gene is possibly TRBD2 (6 bases). Trimming removed 1 base at V and 5 bases at J, with 13 bases between. CDR3 size: 15 residues. Germline V gene lookup returns CDR1 SGHRS and CDR2 YFSETQ. In DNA form, the CDR3 reads TGCGCCAGCAGCTTGTCCGGGAGAAGGCACAATGAGCAGTTCTTC. Amino acids: CASSLSGRRHNEQFF. Looking up the rest from reference TRBV5-1 and TRBJ2-1 gives the full variable domain: KAGVTQTPRYLIKTRGQQVTLSCSPISGHRSVSWYQQTPGQGLQFLFEYFSETQRNKGNFPGRFSGRQFSNSRSEMNVSTLELGDSALYLCASSLSGRRHNEQFFGPGTRLTVL.

There are a few counts of this clone. The V and J genes are TRBV4-2 and TRBJ2-7; tentative D call: TRBD2 (6 bases). The germline V and J ends were trimmed by 4 bases and 2 bases, with 15 bases remaining between them. Germline V gene data show CDR1 as LGHNA and CDR2 as YNFKEQ. The CDR3 has 15 amino acids. CDR3 coding DNA: TGTGCCAGCAGCCCCGCCGGCGGGGTCACCTACGAGCAGTACTTC. Protein product: CASSPAGGVTYEQYF.

This clone was observed a handful of times. In DNA form, the CDR3 reads TGTGCCAGCAGTTTCGGACTAGCCCCCTACGAGCAGTACTTC. Amino acids: CASSFGLAPYEQYF. The chain links TRBV28 to TRBJ2-7, with 8 bases identical to TRBD2. This CDR3 region has 14 residues. CDR1 is MDHEN and CDR2 is SYDVKM in the germline V gene. V lost 3 bases, J lost 2 bases, and 3 bases stayed unmatched.

The rearrangement links TRBV28 to TRBJ2-1, with D possibly being TRBD2 (6 bases). Trimming took off 6 bases at V and 6 bases at J, with 18 bases between the two ends. The CDR3 sequence is 15 residues long. Germline CDR1 reads MDHEN; CDR2 reads SYDVKM. The CDR3 DNA is TGTGCCAGCAGCCAAGGGACGACTAGACGCAATGAGCAGTTCTTC. It encodes CASSQGTTRRNEQFF.

This clone has a single count. The chain combines TRBV5-1 with TRBJ1-4, with TRBD1 matching 7 bases. This CDR3 is 16 amino acids long. Germline trimming cut 4 bases from V and 0 bases from J; bases unmatched to any gene: 6. CDR1 SGHRS and CDR2 YFSETQ come from the germline V gene. CDR3: CASSIRDSATNEKLFF. In DNA form, the CDR3 reads TGCGCCAGCAGCATAAGGGACAGTGCAACTAATGAAAAACTGTTTTTT.

This sequence joins TRBV15 and TRBJ2-7; tentatively, D is TRBD1 (6 bases). Germline CDR1 reads LNHNV; CDR2 reads YYDKDF (reference sequence). CDR3 size: 18 residues. Trimming left V 0 bases short and J 3 bases short, with 21 bases between. The CDR3 loop reads CATSRDSLPYRDLYEQYF. CDR3 nucleotide sequence: TGTGCCACCAGCAGAGATTCTCTCCCCTACAGGGATCTCTACGAGCAGTACTTC.

The chain recombines TRBV4-3 with TRBJ2-2, with a tentative D call TRBD2 (6 bases). This CDR3 has 18 residues. Germline V gene lookup returns CDR1 LGHNA and CDR2 YSLEER. Trimming cost V 0 bases and J 0 bases, with 14 bases left between them. In DNA, the CDR3 is TGCGCCAGCAGCCAAGATGGGGCGGGACGCGCGAACACCGGGGAGCTGTTTTTT. This sequence encodes CASSQDGAGRANTGELFF.

V usage is TRBV28 and J usage is TRBJ1-2; unclear D gene. The CDR3 extends over 15 amino acids. Germline V lookup: CDR1 MDHEN, CDR2 SYDVKM. The V and J ends lost 7 bases and 0 bases respectively, with 15 bases between them. The CDR3 sequence: CASNRPDCANYGYTF. CDR3 DNA sequence: TGTGCCAGCAACCGCCCTGACTGCGCTAACTATGGCTACACCTTC.

The chain employs TRBV7-9 and TRBJ2-7; possible D gene TRBD1, 5 bases. With 5 bases removed from V and 4 bases from J, the gap between germline ends came to 12 bases. Germline V gene data show CDR1 as SEHNR and CDR2 as FQNEAQ (reference sequence). The CDR3 runs 13 residues. CDR3 sequence reads: CASSARVGYEQYF. CDR3 nucleotide sequence: TGTGCCAGCAGCGCCAGGGTAGGGTACGAGCAGTACTTC.

The chain uses TRBV21-1 and TRBJ1-4. TRBV21-1 is classified as a pseudogene. This CDR3 region has 15 residues. The CDR3 sequence: CASIKPGVFNEKLFF. The CDR3 DNA sequence: TGTGCCAGCATCAAACCCGGAGTATTCAATGAAAAACTGTTTTTT.

This clone is a singleton in its sample. This chain links TRBV6-4 with TRBJ1-1; 9 nucleotides agree with TRBD1. With V trimmed by 6 bases and J by 1 base, 3 bases remained unmatched. This CDR3 is built from 14 residues. Germline loops: CDR1 MRHNA, CDR2 SNTAGT. The CDR3 protein is CASRRDRANTEAFF. The CDR3 DNA reads TGTGCCAGCAGGAGGGACAGGGCGAACACTGAAGCTTTCTTT.

This clone appeared a few times. The chain combines TRBV7-2 with TRBJ2-3; a weak D match, TRBD2 (6 bases). The CDR3 contains 15 residues. V dropped 2 bases and J dropped 5 bases, with 14 bases sitting between them. Germline V CDR1 and CDR2: SGHTA, FQGNSA. Here the CDR3 reads CASSLRGKGLDTQYF. In nucleotides, the CDR3 is TGTGCCAGCAGCTTACGGGGGAAGGGACTAGATACGCAGTATTTT. Looking up the rest from reference TRBV7-2 and TRBJ2-3 gives the full variable domain: GAGVSQSPSNKVTEKGKDVELRCDPISGHTALYWYRQSLGQGLEFLIYFQGNSAPDKSGLPSDRFSAERTGGSVSTLTIQRTQQEDSAVYLCASSLRGKGLDTQYFGPGTRLTVL.

The chain recombines TRBV15 with TRBJ2-3, with TRBD2 matching over 10 bases. J gave up 4 bases and V 0 bases, and 4 bases lay outside the gene matches. This CDR3 comprises 16 residues. The V gene's germline CDR1 is LNHNV and CDR2 YYDKDF (reference sequence). The CDR3 sequence: CATSRDVSGRSDTQYF. For the CDR3, the DNA is TGTGCCACCAGCAGAGATGTTAGCGGGAGGTCAGATACGCAGTATTTT.